This T cell receptor (beta chain) was observed in a study of cytomegalovirus exposure and HLA in healthy donors. About the study: Earlier, approximately 110 million unique TCR beta sequences were recovered from 170 million or so T cells by an analysis. Findings of the study overall: The authors later found HLA-associated TCR beta chains more clonally expanded than equally common others. Presence/absence analyses assumed roughly uniform sequencing depth across donors, which may not hold.

Notes on this clone: The antigen remains undetermined.

The PCR contained 60 Vbeta and 13 Jbeta primers. Method: immunoSEQ multiplex PCR; TCRdb's copy keeps in-frame clones and lacks some. The sample shows about 190,000 clones, about three quarters of them seen only once. Donors counted as nominally healthy when sampled, yet unrecorded immune exposures were likely. CDR1 and CDR2 (germline): SGHNT, YENEEA. Losses at the gene ends were 5 bases for V and 2 bases for J; bases not matched to a gene: 8. The length of the CDR3 is 16 residues. The chain combines TRBV11-3 with TRBJ2-3; TRBD2 matches at 9 bases. What was sequenced was PBMCs. The TCR originated in a woman aged 40 to 50 in good health and CMV-seronegative. The DNA for the CDR3 is TGTGCCAGCAGCCGAGGGCGGGAGGGCTCCACAGATACGCAGTATTTT. Protein sequence: CASSRGREGSTDTQYF.